These 28 T cell receptor beta chains were sequenced from one sample in a study of control samples from healthy donors and cancer patients. Some clones are missing from TCRdb's copy, which holds only in-frame ones; the method was immunoSEQ multiplex PCR. The sample has around 84,000 clones; roughly 84% are singletons. The specimen was PBMCs. The receptors here all came from a man aged 60 to 75 with head and neck cancer.

This chain links TRBV20-1 with TRBJ2-5; no reliable D call. Deletions cut 3 bases from V and 4 bases from J, with 6 bases between. Germline assignment: CDR1 DFQATT and CDR2 SNEGSKA (reference sequence). The CDR3 totals 11 residues. CDR3 in amino acids: CSARFAETQYF. Written as DNA, the CDR3 is TGCAGTGCTAGGTTCGCAGAGACCCAGTACTTC.

The J gene is TRBJ1-5, the V gene TRBV5-4; D perhaps matches TRBD1 (5 bases). This CDR3 spans 13 amino acids. From germline, CDR1 is SGHNT and CDR2 YYREEE (reference sequence). Trimming left V 4 bases short and J 1 base short, with 6 bases between. DNA of the CDR3: TGTGCCAGCAGCGGGGGAAGCAATCAGCCCCAGCATTTT. It encodes CASSGGSNQPQHF. The complete variable domain, with remaining parts taken from reference TRBV5-4 and TRBJ1-5, reads ETGVTQSPTHLIKTRGQQVTLRCSSQSGHNTVSWYQQALGQGPQFIFQYYREEENGRGNFPPRFSGLQFPNYSSELNVNALELDDSALYLCASSGGSNQPQHFGDGTRLSIL.

The chain recombines TRBV6-5 with TRBJ2-5, with D unresolved. With 5 bases removed from V and 2 bases from J, the gap between germline ends came to 12 bases. CDR3 length: 14 residues. The V gene's germline CDR1 is MNHEY and CDR2 SVGAGI. CDR3 residues: CASSPRSPQETQYF. CDR3 bases: TGTGCCAGCAGTCCCAGGTCCCCACAAGAGACCCAGTACTTC.

CDR3 nucleotides: TGTGCCAGCAGCTTAGTGGCGGGTCCTGGAAACACCATATATTTT. Amino acid sequence: CASSLVAGPGNTIYF. V usage is TRBV7-8 and J usage is TRBJ1-3; D uncertain. Trimming removed 1 base at V and 2 bases at J, with 9 bases between. Germline CDR1 and CDR2: SGHVS and FQNEAQ. The CDR3 spans 15 residues.

The chain combines TRBV7-9 with TRBJ2-2; 9 bases map to TRBD2. The CDR3 length is 15 residues. The J segment lost 7 bases and the V segment lost 6 bases, leaving 9 bases of the junction unmatched. Germline lookup yields CDR1 SEHNR and CDR2 FQNEAQ (reference sequence). CDR3 sequence: CASRQSGRMGGELFF. The CDR3 DNA follows: TGTGCCAGCAGACAGAGCGGGAGGATGGGCGGGGAGCTGTTTTTT.

This sequence joins TRBV5-1 and TRBJ1-6; D not resolved. Germline values: CDR1 SGHRS, CDR2 YFSETQ. V lost 0 bases, J lost 8 bases, and 9 bases lay in between. The CDR3 loop spans 14 amino acids. Written as DNA, the CDR3 is TGCGCCAGCAGCTTGGATCGTGGAGATTCACCCCTCCACTTT. This sequence encodes CASSLDRGDSPLHF.

The chain employs TRBV12-3 or TRBV12-4 and TRBJ2-7, with 7 positions matching TRBD2. This CDR3 is built from 12 residues. The trim removed 10 bases at V and 2 bases at J, leaving 5 bases unmatched. Here the CDR3 DNA reads TGTGCCACCGCCGGGACTACCTACGAGCAGTACTTC. This sequence encodes CATAGTTYEQYF.

In DNA form, the CDR3 reads TGTGCCAGCAGCTCGTTTAGCGGTAGCGGCACAGATACGCAGTATTTT. Its translation is CASSSFSGSGTDTQYF. The chain uses TRBV5-5 and TRBJ2-3; possible D gene TRBD2, 6 bases. V was shortened by 3 bases and J by 1 base, with 15 bases between the two germline ends. This CDR3 contains 16 residues. Germline CDR1 SGHKS, CDR2 YYEKEE (reference sequence).

The chain carries TRBV30 and TRBJ2-1; D might be TRBD1 (5 bases). V gave up 8 bases and J gave up 10 bases, with 12 bases separating them. The germline V gene has CDR1 GTSNPN and CDR2 SVGIG (reference sequence). The CDR3 is 10 residues long. Here the CDR3 reads CAGDSFEQFF. For the CDR3, the DNA is TGTGCCGGCGACAGCTTCGAGCAGTTCTTC.

V gene TRBV6-5 combines with J gene TRBJ2-1, with D perhaps matching TRBD1 (5 bases). CDR3 length: 14 amino acids. The germline V and J ends were trimmed by 8 bases and 10 bases, with 21 bases remaining between them. In germline, CDR1 is MNHEY, CDR2 SVGAGI. CDR3 DNA sequence: TGTGCCAGCCGACGGTTTAGACAGTCGAGGGAGCAGTTCTTC. This gives the protein CASRRFRQSREQFF.

The CDR3 is CASSPSGSNYNEQFF. The CDR3 bases are TGCGCCAGCAGCCCTAGCGGGAGTAATTACAATGAGCAGTTCTTC. The rearrangement links TRBV4-1 to TRBJ2-1; 10 bases map to TRBD2. The V and J ends lost 4 bases and 4 bases, in that order; junction bases with no gene match: 4. Germline CDR1 and CDR2: MGHRA and YSYEKL. This CDR3 is built from 15 residues.

The chain combines TRBV28 with TRBJ1-3; D is ambiguous. The germline V gene encodes CDR1 MDHEN and CDR2 SYDVKM. V was shortened by 7 bases and J by 0 bases, with 7 bases between the two germline ends. The CDR3 sequence is 13 residues long. The DNA for the CDR3 is TGTGCCAGCAAATTGAGCTCTGGAAACACCATATATTTT. It translates to CASKLSSGNTIYF.

V is TRBV4-1 and J is TRBJ2-1; D remains ambiguous. V lost 4 bases, J lost 9 bases, and 19 bases lay in between. CDR3 length: 15 residues. CDR1 is MGHRA, CDR2 YSYEKL, per germline. The CDR3 nucleotides are TGCGCCAGCAGCCGCATAGTTGGTGCGTCAGGTGAGCAGTTCTTC. Amino acids: CASSRIVGASGEQFF.

This sequence joins TRBV18 and TRBJ2-1; D perhaps matches TRBD1 (6 bases). V was shortened by 4 bases and J by 8 bases, with 18 bases between the two germline ends. Germline V lookup: CDR1 KGHSH, CDR2 LQKENI. CDR3 length equals 15 residues. The CDR3 coding sequence is TGTGCCAGCTCACGCAGCGACGTAACAGGGCATGAGCAGTTCTTC. Translated, it gives CASSRSDVTGHEQFF.

V usage is TRBV28 and J usage is TRBJ2-7, with D unclear. V was clipped by 5 bases and J by 0 bases, with 26 bases between them. Looked up from germline, CDR1 is MDHEN and CDR2 is SYDVKM. The CDR3 contains 19 residues. CDR3 amino acids: CASSQIITLDGANSYEQYF. The CDR3 coding sequence is TGTGCCAGCAGTCAAATTATCACCCTTGACGGCGCAAACTCCTACGAGCAGTACTTC.

The chain combines TRBV6-1 with TRBJ1-5; D is undetermined. Germline V lookup: CDR1 MNHNS, CDR2 SASEGT. CDR3 length: 15 amino acids. V lost 3 bases to trimming and J lost 5 bases, with 14 bases between them. The CDR3, as DNA: TGTGCCAGCAGTGATTGGGGTGCGGGCTATCAGCCCCAGCATTTT. Residues: CASSDWGAGYQPQHF.

The chain is built from TRBV4-1 and TRBJ2-2; no firm D call. V was trimmed by 4 bases and J by 2 bases, leaving 8 bases between them. CDR1 and CDR2 (germline): MGHRA, YSYEKL. This CDR3 is 14 amino acids long. The CDR3 sequence: CASSRFFNTGELFF. The DNA of the CDR3 is TGCGCCAGCAGCCGCTTTTTTAACACCGGGGAGCTGTTTTTT.

This clone was picked up one time. The chain uses TRBV5-1 and TRBJ2-2, with D tentatively TRBD2 (6 bases). Germline V gives CDR1 SGHRS, CDR2 YFSETQ. This CDR3 has 14 residues. The V gene lost 2 bases and the J gene lost 1 base, with 6 bases spanning the gap. CDR3 sequence (DNA): TGCGCCAGCAGCTTAGCGGGGAACACCGGGGAGCTGTTTTTT. It yields the protein CASSLAGNTGELFF. Looking up the rest from reference TRBV5-1 and TRBJ2-2 gives the full variable domain: KAGVTQTPRYLIKTRGQQVTLSCSPISGHRSVSWYQQTPGQGLQFLFEYFSETQRNKGNFPGRFSGRQFSNSRSEMNVSTLELGDSALYLCASSLAGNTGELFFGEGSRLTVL.

The chain uses TRBV10-1 and TRBJ2-1; D may be TRBD1 (5 bases). The germline V gene has CDR1 WNHNN and CDR2 SYGVQD (reference sequence). The CDR3 has 14 residues. The ends were cut back, 2 bases at V and 2 bases at J, with 7 bases in the middle. The CDR3: CASSERGPYNEQFF. CDR3 coding DNA: TGCGCCAGCAGTGAGAGGGGCCCCTACAATGAGCAGTTCTTC.

This sequence joins TRBV19 and TRBJ2-2, with 7 positions matching TRBD1. V lost 2 bases, J lost 8 bases, and 8 bases stayed unmatched. Germline values: CDR1 LNHDA, CDR2 SQIVND (reference sequence). This CDR3 region has 15 residues. CDR3 DNA: TGTGCCAGTAGTATAACACAGGGGTTTTTGGGGGAGCTGTTTTTT. It codes for CASSITQGFLGELFF.

In its sample, this clone was seen once. The rearrangement joins TRBV5-4 to TRBJ2-1; tentative D call: TRBD1 (6 bases). V lost 4 bases and J lost 6, with 20 bases in between. Germline CDR1 reads SGHNT; CDR2 reads YYREEE (reference sequence). The CDR3 consists of 16 residues. CDR3 region: CASSPSGTILVNEQFF. CDR3 coding DNA: TGTGCCAGCAGCCCCTCCGGGACAATCCTCGTCAATGAGCAGTTCTTC.

CDR3 region: CASSYSWDEQFF. The CDR3 DNA reads TGTGCCAGCAGTTACTCCTGGGATGAGCAGTTCTTC. J is TRBJ2-1 and V is TRBV6-2 or TRBV6-3, with D uncertain. CDR1 and CDR2 (germline): MNHEY, SVGEGT. V gave up 0 bases and J gave up 8 bases, with 5 bases separating them. CDR3 length equals 12 residues.

The V call is TRBV4-2, the J call TRBJ2-7; D uncertain. Trimming left V 6 bases short and J 1 base short, with 13 bases between. CDR3 length: 14 residues. Germline V gene lookup returns CDR1 LGHNA and CDR2 YNFKEQ. The CDR3 loop reads CASSTRVNSYEQYF. The DNA for the CDR3 is TGTGCCAGCAGTACCCGGGTCAATTCCTACGAGCAGTACTTC.

This sequence joins TRBV3-1 (or the pseudogene TRBV3-2) and TRBJ2-5, with 9 bases matching TRBD1. Losses at the gene ends were 2 bases for V and 4 bases for J; bases not matched to a gene: 14. The CDR3 spans 18 residues. Germline CDR1 reads LGHDT; CDR2 reads YNNKEL (reference sequence). Here the CDR3 DNA reads TGTGCCAGCAGCCAAACAGACAGGGGGAGACCTCATTTAGAGACCCAGTACTTC. It translates to CASSQTDRGRPHLETQYF.

A single count supports this clone. V and J are TRBV11-2 and TRBJ1-1, with 8 bases fitting TRBD1. Germline V lookup: CDR1 SGHAT, CDR2 FQNNGV. J was trimmed by 4 bases and V by 2 bases; bases with no gene match: 0. This CDR3 comprises 13 residues. This CDR3 reads CASSLTGGTEAFF. CDR3 nucleotides: TGTGCCAGCAGCTTAACAGGGGGCACTGAAGCTTTCTTT. Complete variable domain (other parts from reference TRBV11-2 and TRBJ1-1): EAGVAQSPRYKIIEKRQSVAFWCNPISGHATLYWYQQILGQGPKLLIQFQNNGVVDDSQLPKDRFSAERLKGVDSTLKIQPAKLEDSAVYLCASSLTGGTEAFFGQGTRLTVV.

The genes are TRBV6-1 and TRBJ1-5; 9 positions agree with TRBD1. CDR3 length: 17 residues. Germline V gene sequence: CDR1 MNHNS, CDR2 SASEGT. The junction had 8 bases not matched to a gene; V was cut back by 3 bases and J by 2 bases. CDR3 nucleotides: TGTGCCAGCAGTGAGCGACAGGGGGTGGTTGGCAATCAGCCCCAGCATTTT. Protein product: CASSERQGVVGNQPQHF.

This chain links TRBV27 with TRBJ2-7; TRBD2 aligns across 10 bases. The CDR3 has 14 residues. J lost 4 bases, V lost 3 bases, and 3 bases had no gene match. In germline, CDR1 is MNHEY, CDR2 SMNVEV (reference sequence). Written as DNA, the CDR3 is TGTGCCAGCAGTTTTCTAGCGGGAGCTTACGAGCAGTACTTC. Its protein is CASSFLAGAYEQYF.

This sequence joins TRBV6-5 and TRBJ2-5, with a tentative D call TRBD2 (7 bases). Between the trimmed V and J ends, which lost 6 bases and 5 bases, there was a span of 19 bases. Germline V gene lookup returns CDR1 MNHEY and CDR2 SVGAGI. The CDR3 has 15 residues. CDR3 amino acids: CASRTVGGLRETQYF. The DNA for the CDR3 is TGTGCCAGCAGGACAGTCGGGGGGCTCAGGGAGACCCAGTACTTC.